The 9 T cell receptor beta chains given below trace back to one sample, sequenced in a study of blood T cell repertoires in COVID-19. This table comes from immunoSEQ multiplex PCR, and its TCRdb copy is limited to in-frame clones, with some not included. The data show 150,000 to 190,000 clones, approximately 91% seen once. Sequences were obtained from peripheral blood. The receptors here all came from a woman aged 70-85 years with acute or convalescent COVID-19.

J is TRBJ1-1 and V is TRBV11-3, with 7 positions matching TRBD1. This CDR3 is built from 12 residues. Germline V lookup: CDR1 SGHNT, CDR2 YENEEA. J gave up 8 bases and V 5 bases, and 5 bases lay outside the gene matches. The CDR3: CASSRGGREAFF. CDR3 nucleotide sequence: TGTGCCAGCAGCCGAGGGGGCCGAGAAGCTTTCTTT.

This rearrangement joins TRBV7-2 to TRBJ2-1, with 12 bases aligning to TRBD2. There are 14 residues in the CDR3. Per germline, CDR1 SGHTA and CDR2 FQGNSA. V trimming: 4 bases; J trimming: 10 bases; junction bases outside the gene matches: 5. The CDR3 loop reads CASSSRLAGAEQFF. The CDR3 region has the DNA TGTGCCAGCAGCTCCCGACTAGCGGGGGCGGAGCAGTTCTTC.

This clone has only one observation. The rearrangement joins TRBV29-1 to TRBJ2-3; TRBD2 might be the D (5 bases). Trimming shortened V by 3 bases and J by 3 bases, and 13 bases separated the two germline ends. This CDR3 contains 14 residues. Germline V gene lookup returns CDR1 SQVTM and CDR2 ANQGSEA. The CDR3 nucleotides read TGCAGCGTTGACCCGGGGTATGGAACAGATACGCAGTATTTT. Translation gives CSVDPGYGTDTQYF.

V gene TRBV10-3 combines with J gene TRBJ1-3, with 7 bases matching TRBD1. This CDR3 has 17 residues. CDR1 and CDR2 from the germline V gene are ENHRY and SYGVKD. After removal of 6 bases from V and 1 base from J, the junction contained 12 bases not matched to a gene. The chain's CDR3 is CAISPTGQRVSGNTIYF. The CDR3 DNA is TGTGCCATCAGCCCTACGGGACAGAGAGTATCTGGAAACACCATATATTTT.

The chain links TRBV12-3 or TRBV12-4 to TRBJ1-5; D perhaps matches TRBD1 (6 bases). The length of the CDR3 is 13 residues. V lost 6 bases to trimming and J lost 6 bases, with 12 bases between them. The CDR3 protein is CASSRTASQPQHF. DNA of the CDR3: TGTGCCAGCAGCCGGACAGCATCTCAGCCCCAGCATTTT.

In DNA form, the CDR3 reads TGTGCCAGCAGTCGGAGGGTAAATGAAAAACTGTTTTTT. Encoded protein: CASSRRVNEKLFF. The chain is built from TRBV6-5 and TRBJ1-4; D remains unclear. The V gene lost 5 bases and the J gene lost 5 bases, with 9 bases spanning the gap. The germline gives CDR1 MNHEY, CDR2 SVGAGI. The CDR3 spans 13 residues.

The CDR3 region is CASSSTAPTGELFF. The CDR3 DNA reads TGCGCCAGCAGCTCGACAGCCCCCACCGGGGAGCTGTTTTTT. This chain connects TRBV5-1 to TRBJ2-2; TRBD1 might be the D (5 bases). CDR3 length equals 14 residues. Germline assignment: CDR1 SGHRS and CDR2 YFSETQ. Trimming took 3 bases from V and 4 from J, leaving 10 bases between them.

The chain carries TRBV15 and TRBJ1-2; 8 positions agree with TRBD1. J lost 3 bases, V lost 0 bases, and 3 bases had no gene match. Germline values: CDR1 LNHNV, CDR2 YYDKDF (reference sequence). The CDR3 totals 15 residues. CDR3 residues: CATSRDRGQDYGYTF. In DNA, the CDR3 is TGTGCCACCAGCAGAGATAGGGGACAGGACTATGGCTACACCTTC.

V and J are TRBV12-3 or TRBV12-4 and TRBJ2-6; possible D gene TRBD1, 6 bases. The CDR3 covers 13 residues. Trimming removed 11 bases from V and 2 bases from J, with 10 bases in between. Here the CDR3 reads CAEKGAGANVLTF. CDR3 nucleotide sequence: TGTGCCGAGAAGGGGGCTGGGGCCAACGTCCTGACTTTC.